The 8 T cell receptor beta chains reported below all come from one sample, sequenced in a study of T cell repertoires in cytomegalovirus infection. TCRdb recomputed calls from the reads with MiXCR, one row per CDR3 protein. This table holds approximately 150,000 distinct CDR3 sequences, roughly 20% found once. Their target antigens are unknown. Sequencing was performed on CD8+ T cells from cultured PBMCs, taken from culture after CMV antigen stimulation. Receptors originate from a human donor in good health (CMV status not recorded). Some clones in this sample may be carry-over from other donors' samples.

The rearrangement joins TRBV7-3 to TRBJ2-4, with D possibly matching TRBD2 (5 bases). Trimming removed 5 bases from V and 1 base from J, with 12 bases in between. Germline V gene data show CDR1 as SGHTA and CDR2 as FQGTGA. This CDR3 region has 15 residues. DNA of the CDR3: TGTGCCAGCAGCCTAATAGAGGGTGCCAAAAACATTCAGTACTTC. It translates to CASSLIEGAKNIQYF.

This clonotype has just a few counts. The CDR3 loop is CASSLFGRDTGELFF. CDR3 in DNA: TGTGCCAGCAGCTTATTTGGCAGAGACACCGGGGAGCTGTTTTTT. The gene calls are TRBV11-2 and TRBJ2-2; D ambiguous. CDR3 length: 15 residues. The V end was cut by 2 bases, the J end by 3 bases, with 10 bases between. CDR1 is SGHAT, CDR2 FQNNGV, per germline.

This CDR3 reads CASSSGLTGFYEQYF. Here the CDR3 DNA reads TGTGCCAGCAGCTCCGGACTGACTGGCTTCTACGAGCAGTACTTC. The rearrangement uses TRBV7-6 and TRBJ2-7; perhaps TRBD2 as D (5 bases). Per the germline V gene, CDR1 is SGHVS and CDR2 is FNYEAQ. The CDR3 is 15 amino acids. The V end was cut by 4 bases, the J end by 3 bases, with 16 bases between.

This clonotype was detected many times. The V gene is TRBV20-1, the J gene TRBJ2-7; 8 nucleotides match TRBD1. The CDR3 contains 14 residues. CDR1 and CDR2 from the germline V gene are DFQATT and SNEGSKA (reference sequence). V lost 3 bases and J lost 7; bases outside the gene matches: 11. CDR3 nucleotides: TGCAGTGCTAGTCCCTACAGGGGGGTAGGGGAGCAGTACTTC. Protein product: CSASPYRGVGEQYF.

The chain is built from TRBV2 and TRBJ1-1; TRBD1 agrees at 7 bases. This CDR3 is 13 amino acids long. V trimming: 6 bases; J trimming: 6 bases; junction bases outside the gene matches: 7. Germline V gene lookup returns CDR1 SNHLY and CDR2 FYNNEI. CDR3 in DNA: TGTGCCAGCAGGTCGACAGGGATCGCTGAAGCTTTCTTT. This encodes CASRSTGIAEAFF.

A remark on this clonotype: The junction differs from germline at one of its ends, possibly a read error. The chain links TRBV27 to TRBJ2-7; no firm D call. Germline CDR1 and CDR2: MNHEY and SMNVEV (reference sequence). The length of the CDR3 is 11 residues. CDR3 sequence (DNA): TGTGCCAGCATTTTAGGGCGCGAACAGTACTTC. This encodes CASILGREQYF.

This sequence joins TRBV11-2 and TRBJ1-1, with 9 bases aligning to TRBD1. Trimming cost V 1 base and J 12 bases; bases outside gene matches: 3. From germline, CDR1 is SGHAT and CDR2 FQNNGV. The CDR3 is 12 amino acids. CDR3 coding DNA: TGTGCCAGCAGCTTAGCGGGACAGGGACCTTTCTTT. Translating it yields CASSLAGQGPFF.

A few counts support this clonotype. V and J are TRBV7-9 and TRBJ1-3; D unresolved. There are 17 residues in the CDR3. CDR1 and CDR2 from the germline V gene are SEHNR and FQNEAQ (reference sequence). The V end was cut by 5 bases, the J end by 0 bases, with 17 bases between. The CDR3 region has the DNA TGTGCCAGCAGCCTTTCAATGTCCGTAAGCTCTGGAAACACCATATATTTT. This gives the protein CASSLSMSVSSGNTIYF.